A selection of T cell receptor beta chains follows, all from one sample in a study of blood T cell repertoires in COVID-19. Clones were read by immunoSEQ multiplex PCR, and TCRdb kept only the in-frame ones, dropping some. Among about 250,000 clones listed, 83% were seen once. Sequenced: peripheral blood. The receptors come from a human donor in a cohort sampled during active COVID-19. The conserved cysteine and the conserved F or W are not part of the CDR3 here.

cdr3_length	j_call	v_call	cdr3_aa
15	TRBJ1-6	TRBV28	ASSLWVTGRVDSPLH
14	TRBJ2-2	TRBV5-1	ASSPEGPGPTGELF
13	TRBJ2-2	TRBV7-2	ASSLALAGTGELF
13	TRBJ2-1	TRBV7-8	ASSPGTSAFNEQF
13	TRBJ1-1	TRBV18	ASSPRAGRNTEAF
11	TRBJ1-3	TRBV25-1	ASLVNSGNTIY
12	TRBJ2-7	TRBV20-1	SASGTSESYEQY
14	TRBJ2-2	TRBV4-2	ASSGAGGTNTGELF
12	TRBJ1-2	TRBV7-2	ASSRGQGNYGYT
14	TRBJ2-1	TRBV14	ASSQLVGLARNEQF
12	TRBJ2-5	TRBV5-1	ASSPTSGQETQY
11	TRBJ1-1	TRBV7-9	ASSDQGYTEAF
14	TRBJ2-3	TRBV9	ASSVAGGSSTDTQY
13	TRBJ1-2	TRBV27	ASTPSGGLLGGYT
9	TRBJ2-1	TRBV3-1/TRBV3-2	ASSLDNEQF
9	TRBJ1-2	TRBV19	ASKAGDGYT
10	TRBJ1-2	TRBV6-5	ASRNGGYGYT
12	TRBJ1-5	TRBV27	ASSSQGSYQPQH
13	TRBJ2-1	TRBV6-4	ASSVMSGGAAEQF
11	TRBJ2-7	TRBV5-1	ASSLVNSLEQY
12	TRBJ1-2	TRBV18	ASSPPGLDRSYT
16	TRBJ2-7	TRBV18	ASSPSRGIYSGSYEQY
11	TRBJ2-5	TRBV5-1	ASSLAGGETQY
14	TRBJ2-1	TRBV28	ANSLDAGGTYNEQF
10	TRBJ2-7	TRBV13	ASSLNLYEQY
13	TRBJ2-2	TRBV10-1	ASSEEGLRTGELF
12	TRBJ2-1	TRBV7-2	ASRLAGGRNEQF
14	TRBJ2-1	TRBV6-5	ASSYQGGETYNEQF
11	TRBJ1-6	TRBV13	ASSLRGNSPLH
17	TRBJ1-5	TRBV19	ASRPETLGQDTSNQPQH